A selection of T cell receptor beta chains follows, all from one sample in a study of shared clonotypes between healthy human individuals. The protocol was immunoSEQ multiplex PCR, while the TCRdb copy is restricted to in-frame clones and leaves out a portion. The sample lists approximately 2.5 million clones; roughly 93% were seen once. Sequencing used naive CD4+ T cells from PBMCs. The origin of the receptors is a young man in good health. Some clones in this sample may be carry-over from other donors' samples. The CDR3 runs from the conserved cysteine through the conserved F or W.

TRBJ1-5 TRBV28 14 CASSSPRWNQPQHF
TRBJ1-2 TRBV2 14 CASTRAEALSGYTF
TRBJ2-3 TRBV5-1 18 CASSTTSGRGTNTDTQYF
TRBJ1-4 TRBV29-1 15 CSVGKTGLANEKLFF
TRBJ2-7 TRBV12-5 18 CARGSTSGRAESSYEQYF
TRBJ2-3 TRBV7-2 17 CASSWRGGASRTDTQYF
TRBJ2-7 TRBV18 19 CASSPPVRGSSRYSYEQYF
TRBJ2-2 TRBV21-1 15 CASSKGAGSAGELFF
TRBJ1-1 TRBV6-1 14 CASSRPGQGTEAFF
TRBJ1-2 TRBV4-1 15 CASSQVGPLDYGYTF
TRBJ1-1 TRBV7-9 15 CASSLGEGSNTEAFF
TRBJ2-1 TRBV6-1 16 CASSDHSGSSYNEQFF
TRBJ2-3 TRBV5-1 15 CASSYGGAGPDTQYF
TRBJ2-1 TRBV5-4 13 CASRQVTYNEQFF
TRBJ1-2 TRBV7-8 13 CASSPSEIYGYTF
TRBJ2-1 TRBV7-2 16 CASSWTSGSFYNEQFF
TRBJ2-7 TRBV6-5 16 CASSYSSSGSSHEQYF
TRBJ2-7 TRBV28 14 CASSFWAEVYEQYF
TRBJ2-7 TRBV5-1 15 CASSLSGTGIFEQYF
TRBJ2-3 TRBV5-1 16 CASSFLAGFGTDTQYF
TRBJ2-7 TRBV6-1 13 CASALARSYEQYF
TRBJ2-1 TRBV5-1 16 CASSLEGWVLYNEQFF
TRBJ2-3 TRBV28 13 CASSSPGADTQYF
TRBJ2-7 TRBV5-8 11 CASSTSYEQYF
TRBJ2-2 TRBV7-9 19 CASSPLRGTGGMNTGELFF
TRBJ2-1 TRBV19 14 CASSFSGRRNEQFF
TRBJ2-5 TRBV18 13 CASSPSRSETQYF
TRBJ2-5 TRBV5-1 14 CASSLSGTQETQYF
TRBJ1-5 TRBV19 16 CASSTWDRLLNQPQHF
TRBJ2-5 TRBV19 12 CASTLVAETQYF
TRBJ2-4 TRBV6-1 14 CASSELGTGNIQYF
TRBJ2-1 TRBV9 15 CASSALAGVSNEQFF
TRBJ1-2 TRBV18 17 CASSPSRAVGGDYGYTF
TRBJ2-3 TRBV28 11 CASRGWDTQYF
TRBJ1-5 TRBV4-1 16 CASSQGNEYSNQPQHF
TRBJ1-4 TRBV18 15 CASSLYRDRNEKLFF
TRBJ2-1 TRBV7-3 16 CASSLKNGAGENEQFF
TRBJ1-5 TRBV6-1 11 CASRQGQPQHF
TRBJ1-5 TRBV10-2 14 CASSESSGNQPQHF
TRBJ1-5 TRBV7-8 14 CASSLGGPDQPQHF
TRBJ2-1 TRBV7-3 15 CASSLPLGSYNEQFF
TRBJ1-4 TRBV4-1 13 CASSPRDREKLFF
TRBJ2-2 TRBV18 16 CASSRTSGRALTELFF
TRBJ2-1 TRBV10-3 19 CAISGPQPGTSGIYNEQFF